This T cell receptor (beta chain) was sequenced during a study of cytomegalovirus exposure and HLA in healthy donors. To note about this clone: Its antigen is undetermined.

General study points: A prior analysis recorded that most TCR beta V segments were productive about 90% or about 30% of the time.

The CDR3 loop spans 13 amino acids. CDR1 is SNHLY, CDR2 FYNNEI, per germline. Trimming took off 11 bases at V and 5 bases at J, with 15 bases between the two ends. Vbeta (60) and Jbeta (13) primers were used in the PCR. Generated by immunoSEQ multiplex PCR, the TCRdb table keeps only in-frame clones and is missing some. The repertoire holds around 170,000 clones, with roughly 80% as singletons. Sequenced material: PBMCs. The V gene is TRBV2, the J gene TRBJ1-4; tentative D call: TRBD1 (5 bases). This clonotype was obtained from a man aged 50-60 years in good health and CMV-seropositive. Here the CDR3 reads CAGFKGLNEKLFF. The CDR3 nucleotides are TGTGCCGGTTTCAAGGGACTCAATGAAAAACTGTTTTTT.